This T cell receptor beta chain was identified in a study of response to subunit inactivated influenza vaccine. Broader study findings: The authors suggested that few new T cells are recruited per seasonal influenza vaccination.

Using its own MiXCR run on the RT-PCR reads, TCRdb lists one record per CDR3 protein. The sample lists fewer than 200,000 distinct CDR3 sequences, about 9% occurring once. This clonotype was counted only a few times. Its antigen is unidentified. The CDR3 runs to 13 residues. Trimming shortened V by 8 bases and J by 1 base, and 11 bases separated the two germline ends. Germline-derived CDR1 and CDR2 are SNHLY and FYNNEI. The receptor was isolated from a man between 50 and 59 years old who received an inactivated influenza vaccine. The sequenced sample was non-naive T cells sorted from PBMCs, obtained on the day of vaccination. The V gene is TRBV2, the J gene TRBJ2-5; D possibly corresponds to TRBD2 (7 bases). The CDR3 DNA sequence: TGTGCCAGCGTAGGGGGGGCCCAAGAGACCCAGTACTTC. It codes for CASVGGAQETQYF. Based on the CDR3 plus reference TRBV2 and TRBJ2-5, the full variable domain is EPEVTQTPSHQVTQMGQEVILRCVPISNHLYFYWYRQILGQKVEFLVSFYNNEISEKSEIFDDQFSVERPDGSNFTLKIRSTKLEDSAMYFCASVGGAQETQYFGPGTRLLVL.